The following is a TCR beta chain sequence with its context. Its antigen is as yet unknown. This record comes from a study of post-analysis software for immune sequencing data. TCR beta cDNA libraries included unique molecular identifiers. Between roughly 1 and 10 million T cells gave rise to some 450,000 cDNA molecules. TCRdb independently ran MiXCR on the PCR reads; one entry per CDR3 protein. Of around 710,000 distinct CDR3 sequences in the sample, roughly 50% were seen once. V dropped 0 bases and J dropped 3 bases, with 1 base sitting between them. The CDR3 length is 12 residues. The V gene's germline CDR1 is SGDLS and CDR2 YYNGEE. Study-wide points: Controls showed lower frequencies than patients for roughly 5 TRBV segments, and TRBV5-6, TRBV5-1 and TRBV20-1 were among these. Samples prepared in the same batch strongly co-clustered by F measure.

This sequence was found in a girl aged 5 to 17 with multiple sclerosis. Material for sequencing was blood. The chain carries TRBV9 and TRBJ2-1; D not resolved. The CDR3 nucleotides are TGTGCCAGCAGCGTAGTCTACAATGAGCAGTTCTTC. This sequence encodes CASSVVYNEQFF. Combining the CDR3 with reference TRBV9 and TRBJ2-1 gives the whole variable domain DSGVTQTPKHLITATGQRVTLRCSPRSGDLSVYWYQQSLDQGLQFLIQYYNGEERAKGNILERFSAQQFPDLHSELNLSSLELGDSALYFCASSVVYNEQFFGPGTRLTVL.